The entry that follows covers one T cell receptor beta chain sequence. This specimen belongs to a study of control samples from healthy donors and cancer patients. This CDR3 spans 13 amino acids. Between the trimmed V and J ends, which lost 4 bases and 8 bases, there was a span of 13 bases. Germline CDR1 and CDR2: SGHNT and YYREEE (reference sequence). Assay: immunoSEQ multiplex PCR; the TCRdb copy retains only in-frame clones and omits some. The sample includes under 95,000 clones, approximately 88% of them seen just once. The V and J genes are TRBV5-4 and TRBJ2-1, with a tentative D call TRBD2 (6 bases). The sequence was obtained from a man aged 45 to 65 in good health. The sample consisted of blood. The CDR3 DNA reads as TGTGCCAGCAGCCCCCGGGAGAGGGATGAGCAGTTCTTC. This translates into CASSPRERDEQFF.